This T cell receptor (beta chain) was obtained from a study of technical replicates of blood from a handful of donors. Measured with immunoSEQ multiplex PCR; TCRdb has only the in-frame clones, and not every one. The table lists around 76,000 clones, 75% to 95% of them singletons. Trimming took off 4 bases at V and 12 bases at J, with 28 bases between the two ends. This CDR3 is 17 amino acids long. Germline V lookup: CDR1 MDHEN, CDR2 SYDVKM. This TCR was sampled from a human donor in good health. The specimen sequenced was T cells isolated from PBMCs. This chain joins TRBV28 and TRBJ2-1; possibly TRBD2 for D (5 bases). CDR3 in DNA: TGTGCCAGCAGTTATCCCCCGGGGTCACCTCGCAGGCTTGGGCAGTTCTTC. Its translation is CASSYPPGSPRRLGQFF.